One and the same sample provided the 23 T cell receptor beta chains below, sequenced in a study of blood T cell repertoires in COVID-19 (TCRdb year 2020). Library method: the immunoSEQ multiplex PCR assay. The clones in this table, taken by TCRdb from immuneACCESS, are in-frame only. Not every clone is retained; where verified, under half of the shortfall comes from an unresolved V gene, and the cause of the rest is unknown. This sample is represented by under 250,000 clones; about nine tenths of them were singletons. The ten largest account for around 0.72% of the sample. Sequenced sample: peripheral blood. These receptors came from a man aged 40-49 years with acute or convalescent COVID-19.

The CDR3 bases are TGTGCCAGCAGTTTCGTAGAAAACAATGAGCAGTTCTTC. Its translation is CASSFVENNEQFF. The rearrangement links TRBV6-6 to TRBJ2-1; the D is unclear. The germline CDR1 and CDR2 sequences are MNHNY and SVGAGI (reference sequence). Trimming stripped 4 bases from V and 5 bases from J, with 9 bases between. This CDR3 has 13 amino acids.

Here the CDR3 reads CASSQELGRAGPLHF. CDR3 nucleotide sequence: TGTGCCAGCAGCCAAGAACTCGGCAGGGCAGGACCCCTCCACTTT. This chain connects TRBV3-1 (or the pseudogene TRBV3-2) to TRBJ1-6, with D perhaps matching TRBD1 (5 bases). This CDR3 region has 15 residues. Germline V CDR1 and CDR2: LGHDT, YNNKEL (reference sequence). The germline V and J ends were trimmed by 0 bases and 12 bases, with 15 bases remaining between them.

This CDR3 reads CASSFLTGGNGYTF. CDR3 nucleotides: TGTGCCAGCAGCTTCCTGACCGGGGGGAATGGCTACACCTTC. The chain joins TRBV11-1 to TRBJ1-2; maybe TRBD1 (5 bases). Germline assignment: CDR1 SGHAT and CDR2 FQDESV (reference sequence). CDR3 length: 14 residues. The ends were cut back, 3 bases at V and 6 bases at J, with 14 bases in the middle. The variable domain in full, with the rest retrieved from reference TRBV11-1 and TRBJ1-2, is EAEVAQSPRYKITEKSQAVAFWCDPISGHATLYWYRQILGQGPELLVQFQDESVVDDSQLPKDRFSAERLKGVDSTLKIQPAELGDSAMYLCASSFLTGGNGYTFGSGTRLTVV.

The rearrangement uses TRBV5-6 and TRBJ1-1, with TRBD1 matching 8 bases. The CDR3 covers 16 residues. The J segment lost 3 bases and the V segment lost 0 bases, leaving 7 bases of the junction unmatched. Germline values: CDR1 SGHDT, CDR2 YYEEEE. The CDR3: CASSLEERTGYTEAFF. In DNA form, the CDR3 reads TGTGCCAGCAGCTTGGAAGAAAGGACAGGGTACACTGAAGCTTTCTTT.

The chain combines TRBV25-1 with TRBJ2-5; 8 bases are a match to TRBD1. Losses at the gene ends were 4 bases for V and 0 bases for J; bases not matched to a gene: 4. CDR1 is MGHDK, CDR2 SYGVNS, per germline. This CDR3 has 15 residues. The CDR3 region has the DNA TGTGCCAGCAGTGGACAGGGGCCCCACCAAGAGACCCAGTACTTC. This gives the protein CASSGQGPHQETQYF.

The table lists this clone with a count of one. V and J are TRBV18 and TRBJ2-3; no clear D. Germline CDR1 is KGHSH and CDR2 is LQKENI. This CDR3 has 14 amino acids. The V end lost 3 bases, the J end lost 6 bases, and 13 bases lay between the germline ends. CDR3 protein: CASSPVQASDTQYF. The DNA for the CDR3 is TGTGCCAGCTCACCTGTTCAGGCGTCGGATACGCAGTATTTT.

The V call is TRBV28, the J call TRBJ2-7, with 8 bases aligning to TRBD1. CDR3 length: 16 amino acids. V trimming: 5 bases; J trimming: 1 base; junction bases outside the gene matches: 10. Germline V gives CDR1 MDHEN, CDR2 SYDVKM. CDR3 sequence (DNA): TGTGCCAGCAGTCCGACCAGGACAGGGAAATCCTACGAGCAGTACTTC. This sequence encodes CASSPTRTGKSYEQYF.

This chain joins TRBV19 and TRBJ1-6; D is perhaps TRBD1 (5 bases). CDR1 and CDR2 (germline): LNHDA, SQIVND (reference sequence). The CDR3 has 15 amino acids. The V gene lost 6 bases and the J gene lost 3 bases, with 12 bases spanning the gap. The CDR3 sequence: CASRGLAGYNSPLHF. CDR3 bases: TGTGCCAGTAGGGGACTCGCTGGCTATAATTCACCCCTCCACTTT.

The CDR3 bases are TGTGCCAGCAGCCTGTCTACAGGGGGCGATAGAAACGAGCAGTACTTC. It codes for CASSLSTGGDRNEQYF. V is TRBV21-1 and J is TRBJ2-7; TRBD1 was called by the table and not checked on the DNA. TRBV21-1 is a listed pseudogene. The CDR3 consists of 16 residues.

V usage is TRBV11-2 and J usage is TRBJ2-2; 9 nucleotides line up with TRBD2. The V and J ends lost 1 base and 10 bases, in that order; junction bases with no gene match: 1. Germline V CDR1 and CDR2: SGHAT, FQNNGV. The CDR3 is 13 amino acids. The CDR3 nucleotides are TGTGCCAGCAGCTTAGGGACTAGCGTGGAGCTGTTTTTT. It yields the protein CASSLGTSVELFF.

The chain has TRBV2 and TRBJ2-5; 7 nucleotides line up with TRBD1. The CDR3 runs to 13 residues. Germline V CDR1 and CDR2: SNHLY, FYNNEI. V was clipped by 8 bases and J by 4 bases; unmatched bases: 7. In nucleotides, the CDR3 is TGTGCCAGCTTCCCGGACAGGAGAGAGACCCAGTACTTC. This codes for CASFPDRRETQYF.

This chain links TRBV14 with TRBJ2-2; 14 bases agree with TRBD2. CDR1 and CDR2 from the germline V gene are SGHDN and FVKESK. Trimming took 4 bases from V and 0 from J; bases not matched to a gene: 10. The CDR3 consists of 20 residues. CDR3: CASSLAWTSGRPSNTGELFF. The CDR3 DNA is TGTGCCAGCAGCCTTGCTTGGACTAGCGGGAGGCCATCGAACACCGGGGAGCTGTTTTTT.

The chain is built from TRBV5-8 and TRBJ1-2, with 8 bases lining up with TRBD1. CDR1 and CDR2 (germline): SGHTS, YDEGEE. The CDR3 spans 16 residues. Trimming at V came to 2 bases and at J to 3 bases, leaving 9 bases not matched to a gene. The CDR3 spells CASSFKGQGGYYGYTF. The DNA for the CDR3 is TGTGCCAGCAGCTTTAAAGGACAGGGCGGGTACTATGGCTACACCTTC.

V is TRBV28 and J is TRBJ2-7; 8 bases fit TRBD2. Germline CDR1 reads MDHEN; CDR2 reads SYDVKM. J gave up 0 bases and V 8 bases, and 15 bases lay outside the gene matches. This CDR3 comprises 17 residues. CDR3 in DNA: TGTGCCAGCCCACCCTCGGCTAGCGGGCAATACTCCTACGAGCAGTACTTC. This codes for CASPPSASGQYSYEQYF.

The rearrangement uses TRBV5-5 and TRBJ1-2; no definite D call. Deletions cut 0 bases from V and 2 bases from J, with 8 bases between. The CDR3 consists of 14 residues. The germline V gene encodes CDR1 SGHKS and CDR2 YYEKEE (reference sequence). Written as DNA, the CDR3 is TGTGCCAGCAGCTTGGATTACAGCAACTATGGCTACACCTTC. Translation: CASSLDYSNYGYTF. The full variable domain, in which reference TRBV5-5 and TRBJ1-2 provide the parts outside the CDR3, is DAGVTQSPTHLIKTRGQQVTLRCSPISGHKSVSWYQQVLGQGPQFIFQYYEKEERGRGNFPDRFSARQFPNYSSELNVNALLLGDSALYLCASSLDYSNYGYTFGSGTRLTVV.

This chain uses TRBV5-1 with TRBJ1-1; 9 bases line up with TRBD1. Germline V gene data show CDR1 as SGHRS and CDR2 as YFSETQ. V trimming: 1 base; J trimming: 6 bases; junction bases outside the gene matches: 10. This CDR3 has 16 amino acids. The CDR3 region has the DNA TGCGCCAGCAGCTTGCTGACAGGGGGGACGACAGCTGAAGCTTTCTTT. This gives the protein CASSLLTGGTTAEAFF.

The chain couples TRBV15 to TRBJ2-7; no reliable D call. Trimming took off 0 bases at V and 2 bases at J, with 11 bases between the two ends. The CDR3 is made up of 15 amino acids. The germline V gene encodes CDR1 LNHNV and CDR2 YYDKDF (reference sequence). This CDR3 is CATSRDPGTAYEQYF. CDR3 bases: TGTGCCACCAGCAGAGATCCTGGCACCGCCTACGAGCAGTACTTC.

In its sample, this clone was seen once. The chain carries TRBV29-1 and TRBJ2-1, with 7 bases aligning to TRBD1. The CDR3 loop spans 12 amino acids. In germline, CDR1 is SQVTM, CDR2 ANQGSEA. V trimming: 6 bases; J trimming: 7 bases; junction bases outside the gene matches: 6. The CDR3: CSVAYRGNEQFF. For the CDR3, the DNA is TGCAGCGTCGCATACAGGGGTAATGAGCAGTTCTTC.

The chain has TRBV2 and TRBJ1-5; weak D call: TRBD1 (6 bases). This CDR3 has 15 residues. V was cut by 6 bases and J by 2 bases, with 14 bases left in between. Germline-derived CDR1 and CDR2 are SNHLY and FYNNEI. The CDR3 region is CASRTRGHGNQPQHF. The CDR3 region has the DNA TGTGCCAGCAGGACCAGGGGCCACGGCAATCAGCCCCAGCATTTT.

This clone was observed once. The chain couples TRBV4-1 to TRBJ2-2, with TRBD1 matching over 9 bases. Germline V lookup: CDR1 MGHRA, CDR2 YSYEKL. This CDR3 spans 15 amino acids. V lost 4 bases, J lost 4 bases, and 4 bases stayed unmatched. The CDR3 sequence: CASSLGTGRTGELFF. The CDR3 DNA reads TGCGCCAGCAGCCTAGGGACAGGGCGCACCGGGGAGCTGTTTTTT.

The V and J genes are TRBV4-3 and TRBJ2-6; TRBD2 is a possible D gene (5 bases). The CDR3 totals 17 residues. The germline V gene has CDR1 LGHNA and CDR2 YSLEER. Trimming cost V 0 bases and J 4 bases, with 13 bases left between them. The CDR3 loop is CASSQDRSGPGANVLTF. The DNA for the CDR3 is TGCGCCAGCAGCCAAGATAGAAGCGGTCCCGGGGCCAACGTCCTGACTTTC.

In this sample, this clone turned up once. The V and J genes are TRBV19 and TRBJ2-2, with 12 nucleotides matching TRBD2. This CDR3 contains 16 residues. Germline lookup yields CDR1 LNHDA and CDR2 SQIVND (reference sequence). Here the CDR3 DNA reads TGTGCTTGTCGAACTAGCGGGGGGTTGGGCACCGGGGAGCTGTTTTTT. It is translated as CACRTSGGLGTGELFF. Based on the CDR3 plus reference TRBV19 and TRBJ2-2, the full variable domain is DGGITQSPKYLFRKEGQNVTLSCEQNLNHDAMYWYRQDPGQGLRLIYYSQIVNDFQKGDIAEGYSVSREKKESFPLTVTSAQKNPTAFYLCACRTSGGLGTGELFFGEGSRLTVL.

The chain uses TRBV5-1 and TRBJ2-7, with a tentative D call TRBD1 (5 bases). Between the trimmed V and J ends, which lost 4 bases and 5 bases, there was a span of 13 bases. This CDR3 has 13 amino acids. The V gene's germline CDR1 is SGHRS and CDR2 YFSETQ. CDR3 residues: CASSGAPANEQYF. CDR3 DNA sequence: TGCGCCAGCAGCGGGGCCCCTGCTAACGAGCAGTACTTC.